This T cell receptor beta chain was identified in a study of OX40 agonist ivuxolimab in advanced cancers. Study background: Prior therapy, whether anti-PD-1, anti-PD-L1 or anti-CTLA-4, was allowed, and 40% had some. Study conclusions and caveats: Part of the nonresponder group also had normalized T-cell clonal expansion that was low.

The CDR3 spans 14 residues. Trimming at V came to 5 bases and at J to 6 bases, leaving 8 bases not matched to a gene. Germline V gene lookup returns CDR1 MNHEY and CDR2 SVGAGI. Peripheral blood came from all dose cohorts at three timepoints. TCRdb keeps only in-frame clones here, not all; method: immunoSEQ multiplex PCR. The sample lists fewer than 90,000 clones, over 75% occurring once. With regard to this clone: What it binds is not known.

The rearrangement uses TRBV6-5 and TRBJ2-7; TRBD1 agrees at 9 bases. The sequence derives from an adult with an advanced solid tumor such as melanoma, head and neck, liver or kidney cancer. This material consisted of CD4+ or CD8+ T cells sorted from blood, taken in a trial of the OX40 agonist ivuxolimab. Here the CDR3 reads CASSRQQGAGEQYF. The DNA for the CDR3 is TGTGCCAGCAGTCGCCAACAGGGGGCGGGCGAGCAGTACTTC.